The 27 T cell receptor beta chains below come from one sample, sequenced in a study of T cells in Graves' hyperthyroidism and ophthalmopathy. RNA transcripts yielded amplified TCR beta CDR3 regions. TCR CDR3 underwent first-round RT-PCR with the HTBI primer set. TCRdb redid the calling of the multiplex PCR reads with MiXCR, one entry per CDR3 protein. The sample lists about 620,000 distinct CDR3 sequences, under 20% occurring once. Specimen: blood. The receptors were gathered from a woman in her thirties with Graves' hyperthyroidism.

This clonotype was seen many times. The rearrangement links TRBV12-3 or TRBV12-4 to TRBJ2-2, with unresolved D. The length of the CDR3 is 16 residues. Deletions cut 1 base from V and 3 bases from J, with 12 bases between. CDR3 DNA: TGTGCCAGCAGTTTAGGCAGGCCCCACCACACCGGGGAGCTGTTTTTT. Translation gives CASSLGRPHHTGELFF.

V gene TRBV5-5 combines with J gene TRBJ2-3, with unresolved D. CDR3 length equals 15 residues. Per the germline V gene, CDR1 is SGHKS and CDR2 is YYEKEE (reference sequence). The V and J ends lost 2 bases and 1 base respectively, with 11 bases between them. The CDR3 sequence is CASSFSTTRTDTQYF. The CDR3 coding sequence is TGTGCCAGCAGCTTTTCGACAACCCGCACAGATACGCAGTATTTT.

Regarding this clonotype: At one end, the junction sequence differs from germline, possibly due to a read error. The chain couples TRBV5-5 to TRBJ1-5; TRBD1 might be the D (6 bases). The CDR3 runs to 14 residues. The germline V gene encodes CDR1 SGHKS and CDR2 YYEKEE (reference sequence). This chain's CDR3 is CTSSNGQTNQPQHF. The CDR3 DNA reads TGTACCAGCAGCAACGGACAGACCAATCAGCCCCAGCATTTT.

This clonotype was counted at least ten times. The chain employs TRBV28 and TRBJ2-2; D remains ambiguous. The CDR3 runs to 14 residues. Trimming took 5 bases from V and 5 from J, leaving 12 bases between them. Germline CDR1 MDHEN, CDR2 SYDVKM. The CDR3 bases are TGTGCCAGCAGTCCATTAAGGGTTACCGGGGAGCTGTTTTTT. It translates to CASSPLRVTGELFF.

As regards this clonotype: This clone may be a read error of a much larger clone one base away. The gene calls are TRBV7-9 and TRBJ1-1, with TRBD1 as a possible D gene (6 bases). In germline, CDR1 is SEHNR, CDR2 FQNEAQ (reference sequence). The CDR3 is 18 residues long. V shed 1 base and J shed 4 bases, with 22 bases lying between them. The CDR3, as DNA: TGTGCCAGCAGCTTAGAGGTCGGGGGCGTGAGGTCGGGCACTGAAGCTTTCTTT. Amino acid sequence: CASSLEVGGVRSGTEAFF.

In the case of this clonotype: This clone may be a read error of a much larger clone one base away. The chain carries TRBV18 and TRBJ2-3, with a possible D match to TRBD1 (6 bases). The CDR3 extends over 14 amino acids. The germline V gene has CDR1 KGHSH and CDR2 LQKENI. The CDR3 protein is CAISPQGITDTQYF. The CDR3 bases are TGTGCCATCTCACCGCAGGGGATCACAGATACGCAGTATTTT.

The table lists this clonotype with many counts. This rearrangement joins TRBV5-1 to TRBJ2-7; 9 positions agree with TRBD1. With 6 bases clipped from V and 4 bases from J, the junction kept 14 bases outside the gene matches. Looked up from germline, CDR1 is SGHRS and CDR2 is YFSETQ. The CDR3 is 16 amino acids. The CDR3 is CASIEDRGSEGYEQYF. As DNA, the CDR3 is TGCGCCAGCATCGAGGACAGGGGCTCAGAAGGGTACGAGCAGTACTTC.

This clonotype was detected ten times or more. V gene TRBV12-3 or TRBV12-4 combines with J gene TRBJ2-1; 9 positions match TRBD2. V lost 7 bases to trimming and J lost 9 bases; unmatched junction nucleotides: 10. There are 14 residues in the CDR3. The CDR3 DNA reads TGTGCCAGCACCCTTAGCGGGAGTGGGGGTGAGCAGTTCTTC. It translates to CASTLSGSGGEQFF.

The V gene is TRBV29-1, the J gene TRBJ2-7; 7 bases map to TRBD2. Germline V CDR1 and CDR2: SQVTM, ANQGSEA. This CDR3 contains 14 residues. Trimming took 5 bases from V and 4 from J; bases not matched to a gene: 11. CDR3 coding DNA: TGCAGCGTTAAAGCAGCTAGCGGTCCTTACGAGCAGTACTTC. Its protein is CSVKAASGPYEQYF.

This clonotype showed up many times. The chain uses TRBV12-3 or TRBV12-4 and TRBJ2-3; D is unclear. Trimming pared 0 bases from V and 4 bases from J, leaving 11 bases between. The CDR3 is 15 amino acids. CDR3 nucleotides: TGTGCCAGCAGTTTAGCGGGTTATGACGCAGATACGCAGTATTTT. Encoded protein: CASSLAGYDADTQYF.

This rearrangement joins TRBV11-2 to TRBJ2-2; a weak D match, TRBD1 (5 bases). Trimming removed 6 bases at V and 0 bases at J, with 14 bases between. CDR1 SGHAT and CDR2 FQNNGV come from the germline V gene. The CDR3 is made up of 16 amino acids. The CDR3 loop reads CASSRIGQANTGELFF. CDR3 nucleotide sequence: TGTGCCAGCAGTCGAATCGGACAAGCGAACACCGGGGAGCTGTTTTTT.

In this sample, this clonotype turned up many times. This chain links TRBV5-5 with TRBJ1-5; TRBD1 might be the D (5 bases). Germline CDR1 and CDR2: SGHKS and YYEKEE (reference sequence). The V gene lost 1 base and the J gene lost 4 bases, with 12 bases spanning the gap. The CDR3 has 15 residues. CDR3 DNA sequence: TGTGCCAGCAGCTTGTCAGGGCAACTTAATCAGCCCCAGCATTTT. Translated, it gives CASSLSGQLNQPQHF.

This clonotype was counted many times. V is TRBV18 and J is TRBJ2-1; the D gene is possibly TRBD1 (5 bases). Trimming left V 5 bases short and J 5 bases short, with 10 bases between. The length of the CDR3 is 13 residues. Germline loops: CDR1 KGHSH, CDR2 LQKENI. The CDR3 DNA sequence: TGTGCCAGCTCATCCGACAGAGACAATGAGCAGTTCTTC. It encodes CASSSDRDNEQFF.

Concerning this clonotype: A read error may produce the germline difference seen at one junction end. The J gene is TRBJ2-7, the V gene TRBV12-3 or TRBV12-4, with unresolved D. The CDR3 consists of 16 residues. The CDR3 DNA sequence: TGTGCCATCAGTGAGTCTGCGGCAGTCCCGCCCTACGAGCAGTACTTC. It specifies CAISESAAVPPYEQYF.

The table lists this clonotype with a count of one. Its ends do not fully match the called genes, so a read error is possible. The chain has TRBV9 and TRBJ2-5; D is unresolved. The germline gives CDR1 SGDLS, CDR2 YYNGEE. This CDR3 has 14 residues. The CDR3 is CTSSFAIAPETQYF. The CDR3 DNA is TGTACCAGCAGCTTTGCAATCGCACCAGAGACCCAGTACTTC.

This chain joins TRBV5-5 and TRBJ1-2; 7 bases are shared with TRBD1. The germline V gene encodes CDR1 SGHKS and CDR2 YYEKEE (reference sequence). CDR3 length: 14 residues. J was trimmed by 8 bases and V by 4 bases; bases with no gene match: 11. CDR3 loop: CASSLWTGGVGYTF. CDR3 nucleotides: TGTGCCAGCAGCCTTTGGACAGGAGGAGTCGGCTACACCTTC.

The V and J genes are TRBV27 and TRBJ1-3, with 8 bases matching TRBD1. Trimming removed 5 bases from V and 4 bases from J; junction bases left unmatched: 10. Germline values: CDR1 MNHEY, CDR2 SMNVEV (reference sequence). The CDR3 runs to 16 residues. CDR3 protein: CASSAWTGHLGNTIYF. The DNA of the CDR3 is TGTGCCAGCAGTGCGTGGACAGGGCATCTCGGAAACACCATATATTTT.

This chain uses TRBV27 with TRBJ2-3; D is unclear. Trimming took 0 bases from V and 0 from J, leaving 13 bases between them. The germline gives CDR1 MNHEY, CDR2 SMNVEV (reference sequence). CDR3 length: 17 amino acids. The DNA of the CDR3 is TGTGCCAGCAGTTTATCGACTGCTTTACCTAGCACAGATACGCAGTATTTT. This sequence encodes CASSLSTALPSTDTQYF.

The V call is TRBV29-1, the J call TRBJ1-2, with D unclear. The CDR3 is 11 amino acids. Germline-derived CDR1 and CDR2 are SQVTM and ANQGSEA. Trimming cost V 8 bases and J 7 bases, with 14 bases left between them. CDR3 in amino acids: CSFPHPSGYTF. CDR3 DNA: TGCAGCTTTCCCCATCCTAGTGGCTACACCTTC.

This clonotype was picked up many times. The V and J genes are TRBV5-1 and TRBJ2-7; no clear D gene. V gave up 1 base and J gave up 7 bases, with 12 bases separating them. The CDR3 covers 13 residues. Germline CDR1 reads SGHRS; CDR2 reads YFSETQ. CDR3 coding DNA: TGCGCCAGCAGCTTGTCCATTTACGAGGAGCAGTACTTC. This codes for CASSLSIYEEQYF.

This sequence joins TRBV11-2 and TRBJ2-5; 8 bases align to TRBD2. The V segment lost 5 bases and the J segment 4 bases; nucleotides outside the gene matches: 9. The CDR3 has 15 amino acids. Germline CDR1 SGHAT, CDR2 FQNNGV. The CDR3 region is CASSPVGTSGETQYF. Written as DNA, the CDR3 is TGTGCCAGCAGCCCTGTGGGCACTAGCGGAGAGACCCAGTACTTC.

This clonotype was counted ten times or more. The J gene is TRBJ2-2, the V gene TRBV5-1, with TRBD2 as a possible D gene (6 bases). V lost 6 bases, J lost 7 bases, and 10 bases lay in between. Germline-derived CDR1 and CDR2 are SGHRS and YFSETQ. The CDR3 consists of 12 residues. CDR3 DNA sequence: TGCGCCAGCACTGGGGAGGACGGGGAGCTGTTTTTT. Amino acids: CASTGEDGELFF.

The rearrangement links TRBV11-2 to TRBJ2-5; D possibly corresponds to TRBD1 (6 bases). Germline-derived CDR1 and CDR2 are SGHAT and FQNNGV. The CDR3 length is 15 residues. V was trimmed by 5 bases and J by 1 base, leaving 14 bases between them. In nucleotides, the CDR3 is TGTGCCAGCAGCACACTGGACAGTTTCCAAGAGACCCAGTACTTC. Translated: CASSTLDSFQETQYF.

This clonotype turned up a few times. V usage is TRBV20-1 and J usage is TRBJ2-3, with TRBD2 identical over 7 bases. V shed 0 bases, J shed 1 base, and the junction held 4 bases outside the gene matches. The CDR3 sequence is 15 residues long. Germline assignment: CDR1 DFQATT and CDR2 SNEGSKA (reference sequence). CDR3 in DNA: TGCAGTGCTAGAGACTCCCTAGCGGGCACAGATACGCAGTATTTT. Amino acid sequence: CSARDSLAGTDTQYF.

The V and J genes are TRBV6-6 and TRBJ1-6; possibly TRBD1 for D (6 bases). The germline V and J ends were trimmed by 2 bases and 5 bases, with 10 bases remaining between them. This CDR3 is built from 15 residues. Germline V gene sequence: CDR1 MNHNY, CDR2 SVGAGI (reference sequence). This CDR3 is CASSYTGQNNSPLHF. CDR3 DNA: TGTGCCAGCAGTTACACAGGGCAAAATAATTCACCCCTCCACTTT.

This clonotype was seen a few times. V gene TRBV5-8 combines with J gene TRBJ2-2; D unclear. Per germline, CDR1 SGHTS and CDR2 YDEGEE. Trimming took 4 bases from V and 10 from J, leaving 20 bases between them. This CDR3 region has 15 residues. CDR3 region: CASSLTLVHPSELFF. The CDR3 DNA follows: TGTGCCAGCAGCCTCACCCTCGTTCATCCGTCGGAGCTGTTTTTT.

Turning to this clonotype: The conserved final phenylalanine or tryptophan is absent from the CDR3, which likely points to a read error. This rearrangement joins TRBV7-2 to TRBJ2-3; D not certain. Germline lookup yields CDR1 SGHTA and CDR2 FQGNSA. There are 12 residues in the CDR3. The V end was cut by 3 bases, the J end by 4 bases, with 5 bases between. The DNA of the CDR3 is TGTGCCAGCAGCTTCGAGGCAGATACGCAGTATTAT. The encoded protein is CASSFEADTQYY.